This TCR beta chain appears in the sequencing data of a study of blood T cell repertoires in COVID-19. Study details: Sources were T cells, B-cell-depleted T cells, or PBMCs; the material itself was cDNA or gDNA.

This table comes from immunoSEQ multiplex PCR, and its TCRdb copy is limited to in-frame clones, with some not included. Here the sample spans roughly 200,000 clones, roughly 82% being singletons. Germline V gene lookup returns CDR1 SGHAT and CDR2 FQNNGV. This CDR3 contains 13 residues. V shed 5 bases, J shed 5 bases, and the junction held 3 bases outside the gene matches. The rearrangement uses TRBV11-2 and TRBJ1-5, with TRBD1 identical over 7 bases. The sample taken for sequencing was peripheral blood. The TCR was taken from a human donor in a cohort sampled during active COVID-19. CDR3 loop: CASSLGQDQPQHF. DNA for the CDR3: TGTGCCAGCAGCCTTGGACAGGATCAGCCCCAGCATTTT.